Presented here are 28 T cell receptor beta chains from one specimen sequenced in a study of blood T cell repertoires in COVID-19. Assay used: immunoSEQ multiplex PCR; TCRdb lists only in-frame clones, some missing. The table has over 300,000 clones, 75% to 90% seen once; the top ten hold 9.5%. Sequenced: PBMCs or T cells enriched from blood (not recorded which). Receptors originate from a woman in her thirties or forties who had recovered from COVID-19.

A word on this clone: Additional DNA sequences in this sample encode the identical CDR3. The V call is TRBV7-2, the J call TRBJ1-1; 7 positions agree with TRBD1. Trimming cost V 1 base and J 10 bases; bases outside gene matches: 6. The CDR3 extends over 13 amino acids. CDR1 and CDR2 from the germline V gene are SGHTA and FQGNSA. The CDR3 DNA reads as TGTGCCAGCAGCTTAGGGACAGGTAGGGGAGCTTTCTTT. This translates into CASSLGTGRGAFF.

V usage is TRBV9 and J usage is TRBJ2-3, with TRBD1 identical over 10 bases. There are 17 residues in the CDR3. Trimming cost V 4 bases and J 1 base; bases outside gene matches: 9. The V gene's germline CDR1 is SGDLS and CDR2 YYNGEE. The CDR3: CASSPLFGTGGTDTQYF. As DNA, the CDR3 is TGTGCCAGCAGCCCCCTATTTGGGACAGGGGGCACAGATACGCAGTATTTT.

The V call is TRBV7-9, the J call TRBJ2-2; TRBD1 matches 10 bases. The trim removed 4 bases at V and 3 bases at J, leaving 2 bases unmatched. The CDR3 is 15 residues long. CDR1 is SEHNR, CDR2 FQNEAQ, per germline (reference sequence). In nucleotides, the CDR3 is TGTGCCAGCAGCTCAGGGACAGGGGACACCGGGGAGCTGTTTTTT. Its translation is CASSSGTGDTGELFF.

J is TRBJ2-3 and V is TRBV3-1 (or the pseudogene TRBV3-2); tentative D call: TRBD2 (5 bases). Trimming removed 2 bases at V and 4 bases at J, with 13 bases between. The germline CDR1 and CDR2 sequences are LGHDT and YNNKEL (reference sequence). The CDR3 runs 15 residues. The CDR3 DNA sequence: TGTGCCAGCAGCCAATGGGAGTCGGCGGCAGATACGCAGTATTTT. It specifies CASSQWESAADTQYF.

The rearrangement uses TRBV9 and TRBJ2-1; 7 bases agree with TRBD2. The V gene end was trimmed by 2 bases and the J gene end by 3 bases; junction bases not matched to a gene: 8. Germline values: CDR1 SGDLS, CDR2 YYNGEE. The CDR3 spans 16 residues. CDR3 in amino acids: CASSVAWAGVYNEQFF. The CDR3 DNA reads TGTGCCAGCAGCGTGGCCTGGGCGGGAGTCTACAATGAGCAGTTCTTC.

This chain links TRBV28 with TRBJ2-7; 10 positions agree with TRBD2. The length of the CDR3 is 15 residues. CDR1 and CDR2 from the germline V gene are MDHEN and SYDVKM. V shed 7 bases and J 4 bases; nucleotides not matched to a gene: 10. This CDR3 is CASTVAGGNWYEQYF. CDR3 nucleotide sequence: TGTGCCAGCACCGTAGCGGGGGGAAATTGGTACGAGCAGTACTTC.

This chain links TRBV5-4 with TRBJ2-3, with 7 bases fitting TRBD2. In germline, CDR1 is SGHNT, CDR2 YYREEE (reference sequence). Unmatched junction bases numbered 11, after V lost 2 bases and J lost 8 bases. The CDR3 extends over 15 amino acids. CDR3 sequence (DNA): TGTGCCAGCAGCTTTAGCGGCCTAGCGGAGGGTACGCAGTATTTT. Its protein product is CASSFSGLAEGTQYF.

CDR3 residues: CASSSHRGRLAGELFF. The CDR3 DNA reads as TGTGCCAGCAGCTCCCACAGGGGGCGCTTAGCCGGGGAGCTGTTTTTT. J is TRBJ2-2 and V is TRBV5-4; the match to TRBD1 covers 9 bases. V dropped 3 bases and J dropped 6; count of bases not matched to a gene: 9. Germline CDR1 reads SGHNT; CDR2 reads YYREEE (reference sequence). This CDR3 region has 16 residues.

The chain recombines TRBV7-3 with TRBJ2-2, with D possibly TRBD1 on 6 matching bases. The germline V gene has CDR1 SGHTA and CDR2 FQGTGA. The CDR3 contains 16 residues. Trimming took off 2 bases at V and 3 bases at J, with 13 bases between the two ends. CDR3 DNA sequence: TGTGCCAGCAGCTTATCGGCGTCAGGGGACACCGGGGAGCTGTTTTTT. Translating gives CASSLSASGDTGELFF.

J is TRBJ2-1 and V is TRBV10-1, with a possible D match to TRBD2 (6 bases). V lost 5 bases and J 0 bases, leaving 17 bases between the germline ends. The CDR3 runs to 17 residues. The germline gives CDR1 WNHNN, CDR2 SYGVQD (reference sequence). As DNA, the CDR3 is TGCGCCAGCAGTTCCTCCGCACCCGGGGGCTCCTACAATGAGCAGTTCTTC. It is translated as CASSSSAPGGSYNEQFF.

V and J are TRBV28 and TRBJ2-7; 9 bases are a match to TRBD1. This CDR3 is 15 amino acids long. With V trimmed by 5 bases and J by 2 bases, 7 bases remained unmatched. CDR1 is MDHEN and CDR2 is SYDVKM in the germline V gene. This CDR3 is CASSTRDRATYEQYF. The CDR3 coding sequence is TGTGCCAGCAGTACCCGGGACAGGGCTACCTACGAGCAGTACTTC. Full variable domain (outside the CDR3, taken from reference TRBV28 and TRBJ2-7): DVKVTQSSRYLVKRTGEKVFLECVQDMDHENMFWYRQDPGLGLRLIYFSYDVKMKEKGDIPEGYSVSREKKERFSLILESASTNQTSMYLCASSTRDRATYEQYFGPGTRLTVT.

As DNA, the CDR3 is TGTGCCAGCAGCTTTTTTGCGGGAGGGGACAATGAGCAGTTCTTC. Translation gives CASSFFAGGDNEQFF. The rearrangement links TRBV11-1 to TRBJ2-1; TRBD2 matches at 9 bases. The junction had 5 bases not matched to a gene; V was cut back by 3 bases and J by 5 bases. This CDR3 contains 15 residues. Germline V lookup: CDR1 SGHAT, CDR2 FQDESV (reference sequence).

The chain couples TRBV4-1 to TRBJ1-1; tentatively, D is TRBD1 (6 bases). CDR3 length equals 18 residues. V dropped 4 bases and J dropped 0 bases, with 21 bases sitting between them. Germline CDR1 MGHRA, CDR2 YSYEKL. Here the CDR3 reads CASSPRTVSGLMNTEAFF. The CDR3 bases are TGCGCCAGCAGCCCCCGGACAGTTTCTGGATTGATGAACACTGAAGCTTTCTTT.

The chain has TRBV24-1 and TRBJ1-6, with TRBD1 as a possible D gene (5 bases). Trimming removed 5 bases from V and 10 bases from J, with 23 bases in between. The CDR3 is 17 residues long. Germline V gene sequence: CDR1 KGHDR, CDR2 SFDVKD. CDR3 protein: CATSVAAPQGNRSPLHF. CDR3 coding DNA: TGTGCCACCAGTGTGGCGGCCCCCCAGGGTAATCGGTCACCCCTCCACTTT.

The rearrangement links TRBV7-6 to TRBJ2-7, with 12 bases aligning to TRBD2. The V and J ends lost 6 bases and 5 bases, in that order; junction bases with no gene match: 8. The CDR3 extends over 15 amino acids. Germline-derived CDR1 and CDR2 are SGHVS and FNYEAQ. In DNA, the CDR3 is TGTGCCAGCAGACAGACTAGCGGGAGACAAGACGAGCAGTACTTC. It yields the protein CASRQTSGRQDEQYF.

This chain links TRBV7-2 with TRBJ1-4; the D gene is possibly TRBD1 (5 bases). Germline-derived CDR1 and CDR2 are SGHTA and FQGNSA. V was shortened by 8 bases and J by 8 bases, with 15 bases between the two germline ends. This CDR3 is 13 amino acids long. The CDR3 DNA follows: TGTGCCAGCGGTTTACAGGTGCGGGAAAAACTGTTTTTT. Its protein is CASGLQVREKLFF.

The chain employs TRBV6-4 and TRBJ1-1; 8 bases are a match to TRBD1. Unmatched junction bases numbered 12, after V lost 10 bases and J lost 2 bases. This CDR3 is 15 amino acids long. Looked up from germline, CDR1 is MRHNA and CDR2 is SNTAGT. The CDR3 coding sequence is TGTGCCACAGGACCCCTCGACAGGGGCAACACTGAAGCTTTCTTT. Its translation: CATGPLDRGNTEAFF.

The chain couples TRBV30 to TRBJ1-2, with TRBD1 matching over 8 bases. From germline, CDR1 is GTSNPN and CDR2 SVGIG (reference sequence). After removal of 3 bases from V and 1 base from J, the junction contained 10 bases not matched to a gene. The CDR3 has 16 amino acids. CDR3: CAWRGRTGGFNYGYTF. In DNA, the CDR3 is TGTGCCTGGAGGGGAAGAACAGGGGGGTTTAACTATGGCTACACCTTC.

This sequence joins TRBV5-6 and TRBJ2-5; D gene uncertain. CDR1 is SGHDT and CDR2 is YYEEEE in the germline V gene. This CDR3 has 12 amino acids. Trimming left V 1 base short and J 5 bases short, with 6 bases between. The CDR3 protein is CASSLPLETQYF. CDR3 DNA: TGTGCCAGCAGCTTGCCCCTCGAGACCCAGTACTTC. Filled out from reference TRBV5-6 and TRBJ2-5, the complete variable domain reads DAGVTQSPTHLIKTRGQQVTLRCSPKSGHDTVSWYQQALGQGPQFIFQYYEEEERQRGNFPDRFSGHQFPNYSSELNVNALLLGDSALYLCASSLPLETQYFGPGTRLLVL.

V is TRBV5-1 and J is TRBJ2-7; D is perhaps TRBD1 (6 bases). Trimming removed 4 bases from V and 3 bases from J, with 17 bases in between. Germline CDR1 SGHRS, CDR2 YFSETQ. CDR3 length equals 15 residues. The DNA of the CDR3 is TGCGCCAGCAGCCGATGGACAGAGCCAAACTACGAGCAGTACTTC. This codes for CASSRWTEPNYEQYF.

This sequence joins TRBV24-1 and TRBJ2-1; no definite D call. With 3 bases removed from V and 1 base from J, the gap between germline ends came to 15 bases. This CDR3 region has 17 residues. Per germline, CDR1 KGHDR and CDR2 SFDVKD. The CDR3 region has the DNA TGTGCCACCAGTGATCCACCACGCGGCAGTTCCTACAATGAGCAGTTCTTC. As protein: CATSDPPRGSSYNEQFF.

The chain uses TRBV6-5 and TRBJ2-1; 11 bases fit TRBD2. Germline trimming cut 4 bases from V and 4 bases from J; bases unmatched to any gene: 3. CDR3 length: 15 amino acids. Germline V gene sequence: CDR1 MNHEY, CDR2 SVGAGI. For the CDR3, the DNA is TGTGCCAGCAGTTCTACTAGCGGGGGTTACAATGAGCAGTTCTTC. It codes for CASSSTSGGYNEQFF.

The chain carries TRBV10-3 and TRBJ1-2; TRBD1 matches 8 bases. Trimming removed 0 bases from V and 2 bases from J; junction bases left unmatched: 5. The CDR3 is made up of 16 amino acids. The germline V gene encodes CDR1 ENHRY and CDR2 SYGVKD. CDR3 DNA: TGTGCCATCAGTGAGTCGACCCGGACAGGGAACTATGGCTACACCTTC. Translating gives CAISESTRTGNYGYTF.

Comments on this clone: A junction boundary mismatches the germline segment, possibly from a read error. This sequence joins TRBV4-1 and TRBJ1-1; 7 positions match TRBD1. The CDR3 runs to 16 residues. Germline lookup yields CDR1 MGHRA and CDR2 YSYEKL. The CDR3 region has the DNA TGCGCCAGCAGCCAAGAGCCCGGGACAGCGAACACTGAAGCCTTCTTT. It codes for CASSQEPGTANTEAFF.

On this clone: Within the sample, other DNA sequences also encode this same CDR3. The rearrangement joins TRBV18 to TRBJ2-5; 11 bases are a match to TRBD1. Trimming cost V 3 bases and J 1 base; bases outside gene matches: 1. The CDR3 has 15 residues. Germline assignment: CDR1 KGHSH and CDR2 LQKENI. CDR3 nucleotide sequence: TGTGCCAGCTCACCTGGGACAGGGGGCCAAGAGACCCAGTACTTC. Its translation is CASSPGTGGQETQYF.

CDR3 amino acids: CASSPDRRTTGELFF. CDR3 in DNA: TGTGCCAGCTCACCAGACAGGCGGACCACCGGGGAGCTGTTTTTT. The rearrangement joins TRBV18 to TRBJ2-2, with D perhaps matching TRBD1 (6 bases). Trimming left V 2 bases short and J 4 bases short, with 11 bases between. Germline CDR1 and CDR2: KGHSH and LQKENI. The CDR3 length is 15 residues.

The chain is built from TRBV5-1 and TRBJ2-7; 7 bases fit TRBD1. V lost 5 bases, J lost 0 bases, and 2 bases stayed unmatched. CDR1 is SGHRS, CDR2 YFSETQ, per germline. The CDR3 spans 13 residues. CDR3 in DNA: TGCGCCAGCAGAGGGGGCGCCTCCTACGAGCAGTACTTC. Its translation is CASRGGASYEQYF.

V usage is TRBV5-6 and J usage is TRBJ1-5, with 8 nucleotides matching TRBD1. V was pared by 4 bases and J by 4 bases, with 7 bases of the junction left unmatched. CDR1 is SGHDT and CDR2 is YYEEEE in the germline V gene. The CDR3 is 15 amino acids. The CDR3 bases are TGTGCCAGCAGCCGGCAGGGGGCGGCAAATCAGCCCCAGCATTTT. Translation gives CASSRQGAANQPQHF. The whole variable domain, remainder taken from reference TRBV5-6 and TRBJ1-5, is DAGVTQSPTHLIKTRGQQVTLRCSPKSGHDTVSWYQQALGQGPQFIFQYYEEEERQRGNFPDRFSGHQFPNYSSELNVNALLLGDSALYLCASSRQGAANQPQHFGDGTRLSIL.